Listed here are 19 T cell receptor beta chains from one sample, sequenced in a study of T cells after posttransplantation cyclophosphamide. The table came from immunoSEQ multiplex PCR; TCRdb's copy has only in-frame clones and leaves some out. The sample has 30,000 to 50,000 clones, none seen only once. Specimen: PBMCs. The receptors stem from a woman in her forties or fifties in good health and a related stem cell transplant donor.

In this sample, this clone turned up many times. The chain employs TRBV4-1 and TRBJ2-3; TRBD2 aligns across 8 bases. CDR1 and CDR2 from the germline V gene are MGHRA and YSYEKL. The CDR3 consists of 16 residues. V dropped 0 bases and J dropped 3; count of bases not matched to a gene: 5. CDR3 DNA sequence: TGCGCCAGCAGCCAAGATTCGGGGGGGCGTACAGATACGCAGTATTTT. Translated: CASSQDSGGRTDTQYF.

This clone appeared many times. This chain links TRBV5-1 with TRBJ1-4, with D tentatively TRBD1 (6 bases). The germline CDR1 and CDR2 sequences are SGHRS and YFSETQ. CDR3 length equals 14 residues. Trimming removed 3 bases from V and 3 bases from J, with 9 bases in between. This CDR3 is CASSWTAPNEKLFF. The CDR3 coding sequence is TGCGCCAGCAGCTGGACAGCTCCTAATGAAAAACTGTTTTTT.

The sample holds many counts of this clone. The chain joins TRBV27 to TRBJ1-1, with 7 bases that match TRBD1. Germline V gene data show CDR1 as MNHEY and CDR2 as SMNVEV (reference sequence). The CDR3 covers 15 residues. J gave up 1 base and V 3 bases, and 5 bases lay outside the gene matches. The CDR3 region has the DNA TGTGCCAGCAGTTTCAGGCAGGGGGAGAACACTGAAGCTTTCTTT. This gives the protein CASSFRQGENTEAFF.

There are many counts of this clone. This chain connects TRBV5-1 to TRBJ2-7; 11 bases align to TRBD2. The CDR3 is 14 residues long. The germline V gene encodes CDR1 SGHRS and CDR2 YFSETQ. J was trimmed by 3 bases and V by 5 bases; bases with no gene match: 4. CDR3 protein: CASSPSGGNYEQYF. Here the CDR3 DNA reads TGCGCCAGCAGTCCTAGCGGGGGGAACTACGAGCAGTACTTC.

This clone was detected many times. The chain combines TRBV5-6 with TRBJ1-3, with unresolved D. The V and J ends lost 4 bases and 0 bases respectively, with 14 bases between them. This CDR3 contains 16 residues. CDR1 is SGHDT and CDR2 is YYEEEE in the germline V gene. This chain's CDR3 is CASSPVEAFSGNTIYF. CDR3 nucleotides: TGTGCCAGCAGCCCTGTTGAGGCCTTCTCTGGAAACACCATATATTTT.

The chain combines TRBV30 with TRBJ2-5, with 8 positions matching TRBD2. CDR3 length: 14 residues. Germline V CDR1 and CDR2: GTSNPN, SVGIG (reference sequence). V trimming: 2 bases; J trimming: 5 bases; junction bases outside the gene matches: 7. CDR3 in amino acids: CAWSPGLGAETQYF. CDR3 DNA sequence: TGTGCCTGGAGTCCGGGACTAGGAGCGGAGACCCAGTACTTC.

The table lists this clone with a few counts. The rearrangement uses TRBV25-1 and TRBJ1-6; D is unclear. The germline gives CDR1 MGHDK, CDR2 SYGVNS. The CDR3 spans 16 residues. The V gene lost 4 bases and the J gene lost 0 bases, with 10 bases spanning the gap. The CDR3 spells CASSGGTSSYNSPLHF. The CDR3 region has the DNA TGTGCCAGCAGTGGAGGAACTAGCTCCTATAATTCACCCCTCCACTTT. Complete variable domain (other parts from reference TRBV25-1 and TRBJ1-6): EADIYQTPRYLVIGTGKKITLECSQTMGHDKMYWYQQDPGMELHLIHYSYGVNSTEKGDLSSESTVSRIRTEHFPLTLESARPSHTSQYLCASSGGTSSYNSPLHFGNGTRLTVT.

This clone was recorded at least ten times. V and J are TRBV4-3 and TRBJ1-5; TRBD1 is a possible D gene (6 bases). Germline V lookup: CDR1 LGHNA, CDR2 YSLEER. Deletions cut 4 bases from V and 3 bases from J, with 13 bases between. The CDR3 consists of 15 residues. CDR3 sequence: CASSRQVGANQPQHF. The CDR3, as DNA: TGCGCCAGCAGCCGACAGGTAGGGGCCAATCAGCCCCAGCATTTT.

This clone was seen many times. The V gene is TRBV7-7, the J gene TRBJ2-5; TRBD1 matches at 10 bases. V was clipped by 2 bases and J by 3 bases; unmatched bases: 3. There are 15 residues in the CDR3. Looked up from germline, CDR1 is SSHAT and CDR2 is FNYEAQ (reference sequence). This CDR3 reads CASSLSGTGEETQYF. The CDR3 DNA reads TGTGCCAGCAGCTTATCCGGGACAGGGGAAGAGACCCAGTACTTC.

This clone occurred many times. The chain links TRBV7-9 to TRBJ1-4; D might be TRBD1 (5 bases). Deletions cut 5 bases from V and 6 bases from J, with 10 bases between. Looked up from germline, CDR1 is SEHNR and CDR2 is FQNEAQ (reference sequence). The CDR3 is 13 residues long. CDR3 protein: CASSQGGHEKLFF. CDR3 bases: TGTGCCAGCAGCCAGGGAGGGCATGAAAAACTGTTTTTT.

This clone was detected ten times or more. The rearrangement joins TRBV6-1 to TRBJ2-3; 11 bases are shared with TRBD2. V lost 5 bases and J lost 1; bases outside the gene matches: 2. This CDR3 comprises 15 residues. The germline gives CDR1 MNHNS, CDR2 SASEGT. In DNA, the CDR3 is TGTGCCAGCAGTTTAGCGGGGGGGCGCACAGATACGCAGTATTTT. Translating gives CASSLAGGRTDTQYF.

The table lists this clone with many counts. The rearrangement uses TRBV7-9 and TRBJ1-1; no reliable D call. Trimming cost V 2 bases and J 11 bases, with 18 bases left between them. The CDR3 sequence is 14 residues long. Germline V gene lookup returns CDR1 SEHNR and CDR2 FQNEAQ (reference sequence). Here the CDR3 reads CASSLPPQVRRAFF. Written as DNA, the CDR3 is TGTGCCAGCAGCTTACCGCCTCAGGTCCGGAGGGCTTTCTTT.

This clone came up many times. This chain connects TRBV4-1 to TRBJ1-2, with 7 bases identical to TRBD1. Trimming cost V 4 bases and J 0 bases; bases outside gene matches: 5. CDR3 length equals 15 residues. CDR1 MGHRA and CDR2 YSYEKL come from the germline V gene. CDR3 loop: CASSLGTASNYGYTF. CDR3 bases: TGCGCCAGCAGCCTAGGGACAGCGTCTAACTATGGCTACACCTTC.

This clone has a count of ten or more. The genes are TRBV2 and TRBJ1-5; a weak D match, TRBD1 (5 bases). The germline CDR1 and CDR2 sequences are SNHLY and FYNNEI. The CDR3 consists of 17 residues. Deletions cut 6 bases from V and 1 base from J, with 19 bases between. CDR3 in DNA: TGTGCCAGCAGCACGGGGAGGGGCGGGAAGAGCAATCAGCCCCAGCATTTT. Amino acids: CASSTGRGGKSNQPQHF.

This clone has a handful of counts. The CDR3 spells CASSPRGTGNYEQYF. CDR3 in DNA: TGTGCCAGCAGTCCACGAGGGACAGGGAACTACGAGCAGTACTTC. The V and J genes are TRBV28 and TRBJ2-5, with TRBD1 matching over 9 bases. The J call may be faulty, since TRBJ2-7 better matches the DNA end. The CDR3 is 15 residues long. The germline V gene has CDR1 MDHEN and CDR2 SYDVKM.

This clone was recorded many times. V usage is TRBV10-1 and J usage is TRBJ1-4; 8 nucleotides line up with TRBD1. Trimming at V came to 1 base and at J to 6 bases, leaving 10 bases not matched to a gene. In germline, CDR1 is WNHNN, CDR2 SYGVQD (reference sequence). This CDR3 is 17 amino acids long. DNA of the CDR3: TGCGCCAGCAGTGAGTTAGAAGGACAGGGAGGTTATGAAAAACTGTTTTTT. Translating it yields CASSELEGQGGYEKLFF.

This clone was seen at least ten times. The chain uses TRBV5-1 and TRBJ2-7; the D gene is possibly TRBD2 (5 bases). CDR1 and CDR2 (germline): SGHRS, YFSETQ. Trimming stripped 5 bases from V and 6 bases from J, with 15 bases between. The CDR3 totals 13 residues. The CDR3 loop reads CASSKILEGEQYF. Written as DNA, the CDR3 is TGCGCCAGCAGTAAAATTTTAGAGGGCGAGCAGTACTTC.

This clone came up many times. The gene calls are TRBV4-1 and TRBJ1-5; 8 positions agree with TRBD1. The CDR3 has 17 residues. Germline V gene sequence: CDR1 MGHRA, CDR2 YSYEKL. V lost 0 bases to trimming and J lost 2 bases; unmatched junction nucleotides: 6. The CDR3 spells CASSQDRDRPGNQPQHF. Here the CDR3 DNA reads TGCGCCAGCAGCCAAGATCGGGACAGGCCGGGCAATCAGCCCCAGCATTTT.

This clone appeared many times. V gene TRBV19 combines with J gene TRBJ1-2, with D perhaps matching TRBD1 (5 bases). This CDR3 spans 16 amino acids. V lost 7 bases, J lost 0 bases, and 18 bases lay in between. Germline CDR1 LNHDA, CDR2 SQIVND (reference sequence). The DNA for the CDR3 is TGTGCCAGTACCTCGACAGTTGGGGCTACTAACTATGGCTACACCTTC. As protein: CASTSTVGATNYGYTF. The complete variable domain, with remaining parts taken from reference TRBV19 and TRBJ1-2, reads DGGITQSPKYLFRKEGQNVTLSCEQNLNHDAMYWYRQDPGQGLRLIYYSQIVNDFQKGDIAEGYSVSREKKESFPLTVTSAQKNPTAFYLCASTSTVGATNYGYTFGSGTRLTVV.